The present TCR beta chain was sequenced within a study of cytomegalovirus exposure and HLA in healthy donors. Study details: Prior work identified 95 million to 120 million unique TCR beta sequences in some 180 million T cells. The study's findings and limits: 150 to 200 TCR beta chains were listed as cytomegalovirus-associated. Later on, an analysis showed TCR association rates differing by HLA locus, with DRB1 the most and HLA-C the fewest. What TCR beta sequences reportedly achieved was accurate prediction of HLA-A and HLA-B alleles in most subjects.

About this clone itself: The antigen is unknown.

The PCR was carried out with 60 Vbeta primers and 13 Jbeta primers. The table came from immunoSEQ multiplex PCR; TCRdb's copy has only in-frame clones and leaves some out. The sample gives roughly 130,000 clones, 70% to 80% of which show up once; roughly 2% is in the top ten. Germline V gives CDR1 MRHNA, CDR2 SNTAGT. This CDR3 is built from 14 residues. V dropped 0 bases and J dropped 4; count of bases not matched to a gene: 1. The receptor was isolated from a man between 18 and 35 years old in good health and CMV-seronegative. Sequenced: PBMCs. The chain couples TRBV6-4 to TRBJ2-3; 7 nucleotides line up with TRBD1. Here the CDR3 DNA reads TGTGCCAGCAGTGACTCAGGGGGCGCAGATACGCAGTATTTT. It yields the protein CASSDSGGADTQYF.